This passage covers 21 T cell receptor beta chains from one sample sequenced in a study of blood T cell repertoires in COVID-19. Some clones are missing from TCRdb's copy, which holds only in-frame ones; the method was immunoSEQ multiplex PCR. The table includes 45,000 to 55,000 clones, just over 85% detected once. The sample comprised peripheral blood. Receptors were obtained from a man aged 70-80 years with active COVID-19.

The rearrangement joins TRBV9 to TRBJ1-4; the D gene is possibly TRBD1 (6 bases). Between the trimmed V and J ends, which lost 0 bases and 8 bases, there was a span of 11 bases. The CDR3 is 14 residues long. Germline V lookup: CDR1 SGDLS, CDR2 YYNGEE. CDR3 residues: CASSVGGLGEKLFF. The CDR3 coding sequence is TGTGCCAGCAGCGTAGGGGGGCTCGGGGAAAAACTGTTTTTT. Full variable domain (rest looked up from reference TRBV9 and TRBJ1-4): DSGVTQTPKHLITATGQRVTLRCSPRSGDLSVYWYQQSLDQGLQFLIQYYNGEERAKGNILERFSAQQFPDLHSELNLSSLELGDSALYFCASSVGGLGEKLFFGSGTQLSVL.

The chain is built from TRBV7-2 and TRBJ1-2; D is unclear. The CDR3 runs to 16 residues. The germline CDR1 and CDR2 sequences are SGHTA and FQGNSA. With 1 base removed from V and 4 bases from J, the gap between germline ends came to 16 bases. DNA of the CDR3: TGTGCCAGCAGCTTAGATCGGGGTACTTCCCTCTATGGCTACACCTTC. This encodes CASSLDRGTSLYGYTF.

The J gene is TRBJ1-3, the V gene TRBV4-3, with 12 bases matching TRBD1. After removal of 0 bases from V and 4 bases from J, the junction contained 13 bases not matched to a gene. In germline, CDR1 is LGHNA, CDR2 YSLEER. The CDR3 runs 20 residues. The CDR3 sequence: CASSQEAGTGGFVSGNTIYF. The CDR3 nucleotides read TGCGCCAGCAGCCAAGAGGCGGGGACAGGGGGCTTCGTTTCCGGAAACACCATATATTTT.

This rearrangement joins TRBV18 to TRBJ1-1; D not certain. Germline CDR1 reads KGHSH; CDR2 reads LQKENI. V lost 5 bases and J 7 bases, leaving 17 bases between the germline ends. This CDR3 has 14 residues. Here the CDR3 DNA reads TGTGCCAGCTCATCCAGGATCCAGGAGGTTGAAGCTTTCTTT. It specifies CASSSRIQEVEAFF.

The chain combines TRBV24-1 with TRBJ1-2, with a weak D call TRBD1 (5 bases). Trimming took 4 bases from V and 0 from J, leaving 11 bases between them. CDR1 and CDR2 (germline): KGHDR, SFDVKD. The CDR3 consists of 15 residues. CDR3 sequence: CATSESGNANYGYTF. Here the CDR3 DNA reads TGTGCCACCAGTGAATCAGGGAACGCTAACTATGGCTACACCTTC.

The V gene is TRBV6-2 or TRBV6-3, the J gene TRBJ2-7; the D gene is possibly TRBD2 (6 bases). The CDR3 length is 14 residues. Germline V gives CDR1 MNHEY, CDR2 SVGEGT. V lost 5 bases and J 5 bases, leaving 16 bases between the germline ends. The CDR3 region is CASSDRYGSHEQYF. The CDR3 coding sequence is TGTGCCAGCAGTGATAGGTACGGGAGCCACGAGCAGTACTTC.

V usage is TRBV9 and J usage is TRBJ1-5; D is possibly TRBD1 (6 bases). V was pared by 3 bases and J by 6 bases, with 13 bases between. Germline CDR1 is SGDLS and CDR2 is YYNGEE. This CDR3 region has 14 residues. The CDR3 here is CASSETGSLQPQHF. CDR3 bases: TGTGCCAGCAGCGAAACAGGGTCTCTTCAGCCCCAGCATTTT.

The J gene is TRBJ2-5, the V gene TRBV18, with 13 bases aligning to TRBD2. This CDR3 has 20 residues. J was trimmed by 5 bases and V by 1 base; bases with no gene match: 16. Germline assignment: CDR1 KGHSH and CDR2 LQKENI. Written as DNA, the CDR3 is TGTGCCAGCTCACCACTCCAGTTACAGGGGGGACTAGCGGGGATGGAGACCCAGTACTTC. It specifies CASSPLQLQGGLAGMETQYF.

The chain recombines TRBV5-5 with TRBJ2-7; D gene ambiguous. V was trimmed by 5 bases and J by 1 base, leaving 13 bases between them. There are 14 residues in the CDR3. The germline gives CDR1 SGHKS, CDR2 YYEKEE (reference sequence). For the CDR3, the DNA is TGTGCCAGCAGTCGAGACATCCGTTCCTACGAGCAGTACTTC. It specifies CASSRDIRSYEQYF. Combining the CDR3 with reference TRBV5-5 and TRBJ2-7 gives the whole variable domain DAGVTQSPTHLIKTRGQQVTLRCSPISGHKSVSWYQQVLGQGPQFIFQYYEKEERGRGNFPDRFSARQFPNYSSELNVNALLLGDSALYLCASSRDIRSYEQYFGPGTRLTVT.

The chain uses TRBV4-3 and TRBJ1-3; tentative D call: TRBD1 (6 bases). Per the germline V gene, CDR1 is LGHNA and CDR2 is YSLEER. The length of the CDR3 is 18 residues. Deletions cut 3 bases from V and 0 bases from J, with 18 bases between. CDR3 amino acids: CASSQTLKGHFSGNTIYF. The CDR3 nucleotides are TGCGCCAGCAGCCAGACACTCAAGGGACACTTCTCTGGAAACACCATATATTTT.

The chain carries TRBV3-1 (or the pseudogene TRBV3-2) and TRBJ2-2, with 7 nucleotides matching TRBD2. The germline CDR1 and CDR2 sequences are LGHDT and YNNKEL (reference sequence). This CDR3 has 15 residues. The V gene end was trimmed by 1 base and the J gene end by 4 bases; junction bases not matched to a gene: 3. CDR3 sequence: CASSQGWGGTGELFF. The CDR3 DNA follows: TGTGCCAGCAGCCAAGGCTGGGGGGGCACCGGGGAGCTGTTTTTT.

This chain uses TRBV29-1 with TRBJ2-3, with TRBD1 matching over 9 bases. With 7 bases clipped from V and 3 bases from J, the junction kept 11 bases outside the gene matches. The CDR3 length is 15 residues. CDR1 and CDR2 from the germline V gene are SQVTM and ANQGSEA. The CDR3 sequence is CSGSGETGGTDTQYF. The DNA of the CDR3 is TGCAGCGGCTCTGGAGAGACAGGGGGTACAGATACGCAGTATTTT.

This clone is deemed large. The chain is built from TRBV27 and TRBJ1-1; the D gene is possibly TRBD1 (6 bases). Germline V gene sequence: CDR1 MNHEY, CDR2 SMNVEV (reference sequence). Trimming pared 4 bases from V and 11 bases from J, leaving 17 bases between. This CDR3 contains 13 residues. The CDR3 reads CASSSTAAGEAFF. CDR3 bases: TGTGCCAGCAGTTCTACCGCCGCAGGGGAGGCTTTCTTT.

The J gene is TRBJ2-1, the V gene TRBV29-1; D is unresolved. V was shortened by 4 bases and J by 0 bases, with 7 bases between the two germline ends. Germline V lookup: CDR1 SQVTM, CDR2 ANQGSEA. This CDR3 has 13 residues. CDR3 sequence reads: CSVGADSYNEQFF. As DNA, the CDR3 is TGCAGCGTTGGAGCTGACTCCTACAATGAGCAGTTCTTC.

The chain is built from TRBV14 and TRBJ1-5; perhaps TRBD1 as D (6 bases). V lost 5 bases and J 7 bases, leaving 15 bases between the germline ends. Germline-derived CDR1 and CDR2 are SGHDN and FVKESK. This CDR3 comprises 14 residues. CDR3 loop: CASSNHRVGQPQHF. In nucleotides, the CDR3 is TGTGCCAGCAGCAATCACAGGGTGGGCCAGCCCCAGCATTTT. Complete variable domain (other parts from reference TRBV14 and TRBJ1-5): EAGVTQFPSHSVIEKGQTVTLRCDPISGHDNLYWYRRVMGKEIKFLLHFVKESKQDESGMPNNRFLAERTGGTYSTLKVQPAELEDSGVYFCASSNHRVGQPQHFGDGTRLSIL.

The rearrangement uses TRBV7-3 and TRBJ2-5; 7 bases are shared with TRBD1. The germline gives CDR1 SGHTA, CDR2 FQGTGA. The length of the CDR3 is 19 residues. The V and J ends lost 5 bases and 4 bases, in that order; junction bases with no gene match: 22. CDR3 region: CASSPSPGTAPGSRETQYF. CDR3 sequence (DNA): TGTGCCAGCAGCCCGAGCCCCGGGACAGCCCCCGGTAGCCGAGAGACCCAGTACTTC.

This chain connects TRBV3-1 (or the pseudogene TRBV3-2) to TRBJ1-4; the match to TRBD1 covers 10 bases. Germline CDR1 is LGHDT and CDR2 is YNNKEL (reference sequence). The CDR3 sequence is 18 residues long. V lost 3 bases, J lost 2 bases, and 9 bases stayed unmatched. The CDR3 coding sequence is TGTGCCAGCAGCCAGGGAGGACAGGGGGATGTTACTAATGAAAAACTGTTTTTT. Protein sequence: CASSQGGQGDVTNEKLFF.

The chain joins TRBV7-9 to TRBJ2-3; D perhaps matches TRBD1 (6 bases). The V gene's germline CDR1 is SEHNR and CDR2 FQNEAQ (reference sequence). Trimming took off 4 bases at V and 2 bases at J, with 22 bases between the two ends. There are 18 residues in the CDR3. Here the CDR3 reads CASSSVALPGTFTDTQYF. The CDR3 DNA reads TGTGCCAGCAGCTCCGTCGCCCTTCCCGGGACATTCACAGATACGCAGTATTTT. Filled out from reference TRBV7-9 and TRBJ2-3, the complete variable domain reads DTGVSQNPRHKITKRGQNVTFRCDPISEHNRLYWYRQTLGQGPEFLTYFQNEAQLEKSRLLSDRFSAERPKGSFSTLEIQRTEQGDSAMYLCASSSVALPGTFTDTQYFGPGTRLTVL.

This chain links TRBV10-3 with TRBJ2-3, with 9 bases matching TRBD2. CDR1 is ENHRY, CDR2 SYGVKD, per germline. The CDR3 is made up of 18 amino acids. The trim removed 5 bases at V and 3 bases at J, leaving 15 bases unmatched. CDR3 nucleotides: TGTGCCATCAGTTTACCACCCGATACGAGCGGGGGGACAGATACGCAGTATTTT. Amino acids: CAISLPPDTSGGTDTQYF.

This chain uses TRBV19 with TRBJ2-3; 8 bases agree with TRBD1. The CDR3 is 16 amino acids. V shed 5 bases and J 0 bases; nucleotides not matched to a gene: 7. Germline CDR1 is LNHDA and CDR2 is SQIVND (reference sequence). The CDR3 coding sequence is TGTGCCAGTAGTTCCCGACAGGGGTCTAGCACAGATACGCAGTATTTT. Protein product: CASSSRQGSSTDTQYF.

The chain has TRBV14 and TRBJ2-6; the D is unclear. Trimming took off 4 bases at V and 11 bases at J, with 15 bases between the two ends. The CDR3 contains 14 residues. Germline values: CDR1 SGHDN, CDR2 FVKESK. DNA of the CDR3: TGTGCCAGCAGCCGGTTTGAGGCGGTGGACGTCCTGACTTTC. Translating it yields CASSRFEAVDVLTF.